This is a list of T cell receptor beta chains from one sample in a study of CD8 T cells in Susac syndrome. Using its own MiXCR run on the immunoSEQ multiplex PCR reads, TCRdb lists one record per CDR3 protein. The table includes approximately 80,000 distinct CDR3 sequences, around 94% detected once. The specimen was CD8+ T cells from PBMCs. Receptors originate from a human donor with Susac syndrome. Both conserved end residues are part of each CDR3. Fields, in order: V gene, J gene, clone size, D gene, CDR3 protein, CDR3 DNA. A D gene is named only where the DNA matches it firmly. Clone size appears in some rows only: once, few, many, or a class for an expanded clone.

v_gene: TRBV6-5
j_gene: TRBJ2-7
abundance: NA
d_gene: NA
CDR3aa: CASSYSGFEVSSENEQYF
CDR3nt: TGTGCCAGCAGTTACTCAGGTTTCGAGGTGTCCTCGGAGAACGAGCAGTACTTC

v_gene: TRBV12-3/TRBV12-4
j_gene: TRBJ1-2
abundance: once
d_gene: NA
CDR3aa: CASSLGLIDGYTF
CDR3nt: TGTGCCAGCAGTCTCGGACTGATCGATGGCTACACCTTC

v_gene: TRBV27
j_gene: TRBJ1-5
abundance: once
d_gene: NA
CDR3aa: CASNPRGGRNQPQHF
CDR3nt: TGTGCCAGCAACCCGCGTGGGGGGCGGAATCAGCCCCAGCATTTT

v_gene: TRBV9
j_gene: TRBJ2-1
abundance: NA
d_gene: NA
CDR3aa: CASGDREQFF
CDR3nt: TGTGCCAGCGGAGACAGGGAGCAGTTCTTC

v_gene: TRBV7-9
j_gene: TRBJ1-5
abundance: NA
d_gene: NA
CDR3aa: CASSLEMTDQPQHF
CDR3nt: TGTGCCAGCAGCTTAGAGATGACAGATCAGCCCCAGCATTTT

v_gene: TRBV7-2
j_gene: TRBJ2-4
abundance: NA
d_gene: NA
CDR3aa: CASSLTPDIQYF
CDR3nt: TGTGCCAGCAGCCTCACCCCGGACATTCAGTACTTC

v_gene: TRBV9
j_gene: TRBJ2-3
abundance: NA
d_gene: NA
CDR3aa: CASTRGATDTQYF
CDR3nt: TGTGCCAGCACTCGAGGGGCAACAGATACGCAGTATTTT

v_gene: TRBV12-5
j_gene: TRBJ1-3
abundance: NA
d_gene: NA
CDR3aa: CASAPPGEGNTIYF
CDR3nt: TGTGCTAGTGCCCCCCCAGGAGAAGGAAACACCATATATTTT

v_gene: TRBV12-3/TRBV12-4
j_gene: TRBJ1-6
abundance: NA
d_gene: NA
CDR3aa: CASSLALGGSPLHF
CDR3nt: TGTGCCAGCAGTTTAGCCCTGGGTGGCTCACCCCTCCACTTT

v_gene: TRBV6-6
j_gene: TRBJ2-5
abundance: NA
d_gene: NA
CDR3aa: CASSYGEETQYF
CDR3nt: TGTGCCAGCAGTTATGGGGAAGAGACCCAGTACTTC

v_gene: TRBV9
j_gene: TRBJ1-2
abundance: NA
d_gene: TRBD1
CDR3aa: CASSVGGGPYEGYTF
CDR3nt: TGTGCCAGCAGCGTAGGAGGGGGCCCTTATGAGGGCTACACCTTC

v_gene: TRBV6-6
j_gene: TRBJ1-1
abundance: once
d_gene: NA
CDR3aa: CASPRGTEAFF
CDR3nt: TGTGCCAGTCCCAGAGGCACTGAAGCTTTCTTT

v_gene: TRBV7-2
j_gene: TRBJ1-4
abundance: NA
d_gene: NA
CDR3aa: CASSRGGEKLFF
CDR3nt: TGTGCCAGCAGTCGTGGGGGTGAAAAACTGTTTTTT

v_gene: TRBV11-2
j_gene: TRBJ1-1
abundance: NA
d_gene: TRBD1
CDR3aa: CASRQGGGTEAFF
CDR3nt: TGTGCCAGTAGACAGGGCGGGGGGACTGAAGCTTTCTTT